A selection of T cell receptor beta chains follows, all from one sample in a study of PD-1 blockade in classical Hodgkin lymphoma. Clones were sequenced by immunoSEQ multiplex PCR, and TCRdb holds only the in-frame ones, with some missing. The data show about 110,000 clones, about 88% seen once. Source: peripheral blood mononuclear cells (PBMCs), taken before the second cycle of nivolumab. The receptors here all came from a human donor with classical Hodgkin lymphoma. The CDR3 runs from the conserved cysteine through the conserved F or W. The D gene is left open where the match is weak. Clone size appears in some rows only: once, few, many, or a class for an expanded clone.

>NA|TRBJ2-3|TRBV7-6|NA
CASSLAPSDTQYF
TGTGCCAGCAGCTTAGCGCCCTCGGATACGCAGTATTTT
>NA|TRBJ2-1|TRBV15|NA
CATSRDFGNEQFF
TGTGCCACCAGCAGAGATTTCGGGAATGAGCAGTTCTTC
>NA|TRBJ1-2|TRBV14|NA
CASSLDTLLYGYTF
TGTGCCAGCAGCTTGGACACCCTCCTCTATGGCTACACCTTC
>once|TRBJ2-1|TRBV6-5|TRBD2
CASSYTGTSGNNEQFF
TGTGCCAGCAGTTACACCGGGACTAGCGGGAACAATGAGCAGTTCTTC
>NA|TRBJ1-6|TRBV5-6|NA
CASSLAGREGSPLHF
TGTGCCAGCAGCTTGGCAGGCAGGGAAGGATCACCCCTCCACTTT
>NA|TRBJ1-3|TRBV11-2|NA
CASTPGAGNSGNTIYF
TGTGCCAGCACCCCAGGGGCAGGCAACTCTGGAAACACCATATATTTT
>NA|TRBJ2-7|TRBV19|NA
CASAGHDPYEQYF
TGTGCCAGTGCGGGCCATGACCCCTACGAGCAGTACTTC
>NA|TRBJ2-6|TRBV4-1|TRBD1
CASSQGRGQGVAGANVLTF
TGCGCCAGCAGCCAAGGTCGAGGACAGGGCGTAGCTGGGGCCAACGTCCTGACTTTC
>once|TRBJ2-1|TRBV27|NA
CASGLTSVNEQFF
TGTGCCAGCGGACTCACTAGTGTCAATGAGCAGTTCTTC
>NA|TRBJ1-1|TRBV30|NA
CAWSVGVNTEAFF
TGTGCCTGGAGTGTTGGGGTGAACACTGAAGCTTTCTTT
>NA|TRBJ2-1|TRBV10-3|NA
CAISESQGNNEQFF
TGTGCCATCAGTGAGTCCCAGGGGAACAATGAGCAGTTCTTC
>NA|TRBJ2-6|TRBV7-2|NA
CASSFRFSGANVLTF
TGTGCCAGCAGCTTTCGGTTCTCTGGGGCCAACGTCCTGACTTTC
>NA|TRBJ2-1|TRBV19|TRBD2
CASTTSGRVVSYNEQFF
TGTGCCAGTACGACTAGCGGGAGGGTGGTCTCCTACAATGAGCAGTTCTTC
>NA|TRBJ1-2|TRBV4-1|TRBD1
CASSQDGTGWAYTF
TGCGCCAGCAGCCAAGATGGGACAGGCTGGGCCTACACCTTC
>few|TRBJ2-7|TRBV5-1|TRBD2
CASSLKGGSLYEQYF
TGCGCCAGCAGCTTGAAGGGCGGGAGTCTGTACGAGCAGTACTTC
>NA|TRBJ1-3|TRBV7-6|TRBD1
CASSSGGRESGNTIYF
TGTGCCAGCAGCTCAGGGGGTCGGGAATCTGGAAACACCATATATTTT
>NA|TRBJ1-5|TRBV7-9|NA
CASSLGHGSNQPQHF
TGTGCCAGCAGCTTAGGTCACGGCAGCAATCAGCCCCAGCATTTT
>NA|TRBJ1-5|TRBV5-8|NA
CASSSGNTGNQPQHF
TGTGCCAGCAGCTCCGGAAATACCGGCAATCAGCCCCAGCATTTT
>NA|TRBJ2-5|TRBV6-1|TRBD1
CASSEGGGLETQYF
TGTGCCAGCAGTGAAGGAGGGGGCTTGGAGACCCAGTACTTC
>NA|TRBJ1-2|TRBV29-1|NA
CSVEQDYGYTF
TGCAGCGTTGAACAGGACTATGGCTACACCTTC
>NA|TRBJ2-1|TRBV15|NA
CATSGDRTYNEQFF
TGTGCCACATCGGGGGACAGAACTTACAATGAGCAGTTCTTC
>NA|TRBJ1-4|TRBV15|NA
CATSRELTTNEKLFF
TGTGCCACCAGCAGAGAGCTGACAACTAATGAAAAACTGTTTTTT
>NA|TRBJ2-4|TRBV7-9|NA
CASSFLTRGQNIQYF
TGTGCCAGCAGCTTTTTAACCCGGGGACAAAACATTCAGTACTTC
>NA|TRBJ1-2|TRBV12-5|TRBD1
CASAQGAEYGYTF
TGTGCTAGTGCCCAGGGGGCTGAGTATGGCTACACCTTC
>NA|TRBJ1-2|TRBV28|TRBD1
CASSPPTGGGGYTF
TGTGCCAGCAGTCCTCCGACAGGGGGCGGTGGCTACACCTTC
>NA|TRBJ2-3|TRBV5-1|TRBD2
CASSHGLAGGGDTQYF
TGCGCCAGCAGTCACGGACTAGCGGGAGGCGGAGATACGCAGTATTTT
>once|TRBJ1-1|TRBV11-2|NA
CASSLGGAGEAFF
TGTGCCAGCAGCTTAGGGGGGGCAGGTGAAGCTTTCTTT
>NA|TRBJ1-4|TRBV30|NA
CAWSRGGREKLFF
TGTGCCTGGAGTAGGGGGGGACGCGAAAAACTGTTTTTT
>NA|TRBJ1-5|TRBV19|NA
CASSWWTVNSNQPQHF
TGTGCCAGTAGTTGGTGGACCGTAAATAGCAATCAGCCCCAGCATTTT
>once|TRBJ2-7|TRBV19|NA
CASSWTSYYEQYF
TGTGCCAGTAGTTGGACTTCTTACTACGAGCAGTACTTC
>NA|TRBJ1-5|TRBV19|TRBD1
CASSRQQGASNQPQHF
TGTGCCAGTAGTAGGCAACAGGGGGCTAGCAATCAGCCCCAGCATTTT
>NA|TRBJ2-7|TRBV4-1|NA
CASSQDSSYEQYF
TGCGCCAGCAGCCAAGACAGCTCCTACGAGCAGTACTTC
>NA|TRBJ1-2|TRBV5-8|TRBD1
CASSSGTGGIYYGYTF
TGTGCCAGCAGCTCCGGGACAGGGGGTATCTACTATGGCTACACCTTC
>NA|TRBJ2-5|TRBV15|TRBD2
CATSREASGGETQYF
TGTGCCACCAGCAGAGAGGCTAGCGGAGGAGAGACCCAGTACTTC
>NA|TRBJ1-2|TRBV5-6|NA
CASSLADSVYYGYTF
TGTGCCAGCAGCTTGGCGGACAGCGTATACTATGGCTACACCTTC
>NA|TRBJ2-7|TRBV5-8|NA
CASSLRDHYEQYF
TGTGCCAGCAGCTTGCGGGACCACTACGAGCAGTACTTC
>once|TRBJ2-3|TRBV10-1|TRBD1
CASAFGTGWADTQYF
TGCGCCAGCGCATTCGGGACAGGGTGGGCAGATACGCAGTATTTT
>once|TRBJ1-1|TRBV21-1|NA
CASSRSRTEAFF
TGTGCCAGCAGCAGAAGTAGGACTGAAGCTTTCTTT
>NA|TRBJ2-1|TRBV7-2|NA
CASSLGGSGKQFF
TGTGCCAGCAGCTTAGGGGGATCCGGGAAGCAGTTCTTC
>NA|TRBJ1-1|TRBV6-5|NA
CASSYTRGTEAFF
TGTGCCAGCAGTTATACTCGGGGGACTGAAGCTTTCTTT
>NA|TRBJ2-3|TRBV7-2|NA
CASSLARLGGGDTQYF
TGTGCCAGCAGCTTAGCACGACTAGGGGGGGGAGATACGCAGTATTTT
>NA|TRBJ2-3|TRBV7-2|NA
CASSPLVSSTDTQYF
TGTGCCAGCAGCCCCCTGGTATCTAGCACAGATACGCAGTATTTT
>NA|TRBJ2-2|TRBV15|NA
CATSRDYSGAGELFF
TGTGCCACCAGCAGAGATTATTCGGGGGCCGGGGAGCTGTTTTTT
>NA|TRBJ1-4|TRBV28|NA
CASSFVGGTNEKLFF
TGTGCCAGCAGTTTCGTGGGGGGAACTAATGAAAAACTGTTTTTT
>NA|TRBJ2-3|TRBV25-1|NA
CARLRVCQDTQYF
TGTGCCAGATTGAGGGTTTGCCAAGATACGCAGTATTTT
>NA|TRBJ2-3|TRBV19|NA
CASSPHRETDTQYF
TGTGCCAGTAGTCCCCATCGGGAAACAGATACGCAGTATTTT
>once|TRBJ1-4|TRBV7-9|NA
CASSLVGNEKLFF
TGTGCCAGCAGCTTAGTAGGGAATGAAAAACTGTTTTTT
>NA|TRBJ1-1|TRBV7-9|NA
CASSLYEGTEAFF
TGTGCCAGCAGCTTATACGAGGGAACTGAAGCTTTCTTT
>NA|TRBJ1-5|TRBV12-2|NA
CASRLAPTGYSNQPQHF
TGTGCAAGTCGCTTAGCCCCGACAGGCTATAGCAATCAGCCCCAGCATTTT
>once|TRBJ2-2|TRBV5-1|TRBD2
CASSIGATSGATGELFF
TGCGCCAGCAGCATTGGGGCCACTAGCGGCGCCACCGGGGAGCTGTTTTTT
>NA|TRBJ2-7|TRBV19|NA
CASSAKIDLYNYEQYF
TGTGCCAGTAGTGCTAAGATCGACCTTTATAACTACGAGCAGTACTTC
>NA|TRBJ1-4|TRBV30|NA
CAWGEGGGEKLFF
TGTGCCTGGGGCGAGGGGGGCGGTGAAAAACTGTTTTTT
>NA|TRBJ1-4|TRBV5-1|NA
CASSPSVPGSGNEKLFF
TGCGCCAGCAGCCCTAGCGTACCAGGTTCGGGTAATGAAAAACTGTTTTTT
>few|TRBJ1-1|TRBV19|TRBD1
CASSEGQGQEEAFF
TGTGCCAGTAGTGAGGGACAGGGCCAAGAGGAAGCTTTCTTT
>NA|TRBJ2-1|TRBV18|NA
CASSALRQYMDEQFF
TGTGCCAGCTCCGCCCTCCGGCAATACATGGATGAGCAGTTCTTC